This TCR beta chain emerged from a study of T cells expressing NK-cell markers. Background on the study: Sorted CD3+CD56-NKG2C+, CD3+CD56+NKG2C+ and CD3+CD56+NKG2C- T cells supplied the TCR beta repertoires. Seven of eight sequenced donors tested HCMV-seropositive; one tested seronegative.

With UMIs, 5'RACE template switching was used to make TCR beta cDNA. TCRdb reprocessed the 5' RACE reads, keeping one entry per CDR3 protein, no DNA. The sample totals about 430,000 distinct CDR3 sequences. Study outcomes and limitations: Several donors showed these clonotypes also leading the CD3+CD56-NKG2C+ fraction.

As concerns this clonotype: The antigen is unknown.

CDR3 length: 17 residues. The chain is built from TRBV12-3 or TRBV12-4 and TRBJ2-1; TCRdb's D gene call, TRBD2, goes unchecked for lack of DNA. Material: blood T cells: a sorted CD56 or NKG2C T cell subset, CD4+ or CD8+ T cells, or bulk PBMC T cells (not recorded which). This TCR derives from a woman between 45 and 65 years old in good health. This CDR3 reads CASTPYQGGRASNEQFF.